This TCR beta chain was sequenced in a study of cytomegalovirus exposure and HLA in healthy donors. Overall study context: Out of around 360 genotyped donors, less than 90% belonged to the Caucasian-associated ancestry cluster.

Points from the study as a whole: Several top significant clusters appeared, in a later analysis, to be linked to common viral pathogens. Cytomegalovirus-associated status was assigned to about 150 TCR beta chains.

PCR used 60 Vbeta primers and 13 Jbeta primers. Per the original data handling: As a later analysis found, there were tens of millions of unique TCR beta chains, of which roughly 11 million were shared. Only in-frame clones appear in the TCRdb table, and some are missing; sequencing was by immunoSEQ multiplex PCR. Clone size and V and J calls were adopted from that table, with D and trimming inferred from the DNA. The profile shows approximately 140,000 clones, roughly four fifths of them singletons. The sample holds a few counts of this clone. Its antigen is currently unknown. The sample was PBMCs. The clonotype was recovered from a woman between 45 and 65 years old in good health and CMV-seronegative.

The CDR3 is CASSPGRAGNTIYF. The DNA of the CDR3 is TGTGCCAGCAGCCCCGGGAGGGCTGGAAACACCATATATTTT. The V call is TRBV6-5, the J call TRBJ1-3, with D hard to call. The length of the CDR3 is 14 residues. The germline V and J ends were trimmed by 6 bases and 2 bases, with 11 bases remaining between them. CDR1 MNHEY and CDR2 SVGAGI come from the germline V gene.